This TCR beta chain is from a study of blood T cell repertoires in COVID-19. Across the study: Whether acute or convalescent, the COVID-19 samples came from the United States, Italy and Spain. T cells, B-cell-depleted T cells, or PBMCs supplied cDNA or gDNA.

In the authors' workflow: Amplification from reference gene primers served as the basis for estimated nucleated cell counts. Sequenced by immunoSEQ multiplex PCR; TCRdb stores in-frame clones only, minus some. The V and J calls and clone size come from that table; D and trimming were worked out from the DNA. This table has 70,000 to 100,000 clones, around 90% appearing once. CDR1 MNHEY and CDR2 SVGAGI come from the germline V gene. The CDR3 consists of 15 residues. With 6 bases removed from V and 3 bases from J, the gap between germline ends came to 14 bases. Seattle patient enrollment occurred during active infection, with longitudinal follow-up thereafter.

This rearrangement joins TRBV6-5 to TRBJ1-4; D gene uncertain. Specimen: peripheral blood. The TCR was taken from a man in his forties or fifties with COVID-19, enrolled during active disease. The CDR3 loop reads CASSLKGGPNEKLFF. CDR3 DNA: TGTGCCAGCAGCCTAAAAGGAGGGCCTAATGAAAAACTGTTTTTT.